This T cell receptor beta chain was observed in a study of blood T cell repertoires in COVID-19. Generated by immunoSEQ multiplex PCR, the TCRdb table keeps only in-frame clones and is missing some. The table has approximately 300,000 clones, roughly 89% seen once. The germline V gene encodes CDR1 SQVTM and CDR2 ANQGSEA. Trimming shortened V by 5 bases and J by 0 bases, and 14 bases separated the two germline ends. The CDR3 has 15 amino acids. The specimen sequenced was PBMCs or T cells enriched from blood (not recorded which). This receptor was taken from a man between 60 and 75 years old who had recovered from COVID-19. The genes are TRBV29-1 and TRBJ1-3; D is unclear. The CDR3 DNA reads TGCAGCGTTTTGGATCGGGTCGGCTCTGGAAACACCATATATTTT. The encoded protein is CSVLDRVGSGNTIYF.